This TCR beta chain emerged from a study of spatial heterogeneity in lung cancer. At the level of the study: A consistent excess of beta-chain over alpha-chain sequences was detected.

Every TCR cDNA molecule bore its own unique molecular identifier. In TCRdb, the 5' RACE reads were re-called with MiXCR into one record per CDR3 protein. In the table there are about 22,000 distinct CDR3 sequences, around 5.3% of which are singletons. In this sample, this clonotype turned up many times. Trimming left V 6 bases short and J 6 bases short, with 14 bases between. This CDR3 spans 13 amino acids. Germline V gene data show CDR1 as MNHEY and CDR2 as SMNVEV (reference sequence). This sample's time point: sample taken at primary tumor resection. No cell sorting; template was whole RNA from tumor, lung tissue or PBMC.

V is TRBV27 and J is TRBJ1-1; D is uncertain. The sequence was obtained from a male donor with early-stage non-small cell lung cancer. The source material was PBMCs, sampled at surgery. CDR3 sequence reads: CASSSRIESEAFF. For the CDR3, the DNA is TGTGCCAGCAGCTCTAGAATTGAGTCTGAAGCTTTCTTT.